This TCR beta chain stems from a study of T cells in Graves' hyperthyroidism and ophthalmopathy. The CDR3 totals 17 residues. J was trimmed by 7 bases and V by 1 base; bases with no gene match: 13. Germline lookup yields CDR1 MNHNS and CDR2 SASEGT. Based on clinical symptoms, serum thyroxine and TRAb, thyroid ultrasound and orbital computed tomography, diagnoses were reached. Amplification of TCR beta CDR3 regions used RNA as the template. The TCR CDR3 first-round RT-PCR relied on the HTBI primer set. TCRdb reprocessed the multiplex PCR reads with MiXCR, giving one entry per CDR3 protein. The sample has approximately 700,000 distinct CDR3 sequences, roughly 15% seen once. This clonotype appeared a few times. Its antigen is unknown. Overall study findings and caveats: Ophthalmopathy onset followed model prediction by a median approximately 6.2 months. Classification by a 13 V-J model distinguished ophthalmopathy from stable hyperthyroidism. Most thyroid-expanded clonotypes above 0.001 were also found in blood.

The receptor was derived from a man between 18 and 29 years old with Graves' hyperthyroidism. The chain is built from TRBV6-1 and TRBJ2-1, with 7 bases aligning to TRBD2. The specimen was blood. In DNA, the CDR3 is TGTGCCAGCAGTGAAGATTGGCGGGAGTGGCGTGGGAATGAGCAGTTCTTC. It translates to CASSEDWREWRGNEQFF.